This T cell receptor beta chain is drawn from a study of CD8 T cells in Susac syndrome. A quantity of about 0.45 to 1 ug RNA underwent reverse transcription using random hexamers. One entry per CDR3 protein, called by TCRdb with MiXCR from the immunoSEQ multiplex PCR reads. The table lists 150,000 to 200,000 distinct CDR3 sequences, about 94% of them singletons. Germline V gene lookup returns CDR1 SGHRS and CDR2 YFSETQ. The trim removed 8 bases at V and 5 bases at J, leaving 9 bases unmatched. The CDR3 has 14 residues. V gene TRBV5-1 combines with J gene TRBJ2-1, with TRBD1 matching over 8 bases. The TCR comes from a human donor in good health. The sample taken for sequencing was CD4+ T cells from PBMCs. For the CDR3, the DNA is TGCGCCAGTGTCCTGGACAGGGTCCACAATGAGCAGTTCTTC. Translation gives CASVLDRVHNEQFF. Full variable domain (rest looked up from reference TRBV5-1 and TRBJ2-1): KAGVTQTPRYLIKTRGQQVTLSCSPISGHRSVSWYQQTPGQGLQFLFEYFSETQRNKGNFPGRFSGRQFSNSRSEMNVSTLELGDSALYLCASVLDRVHNEQFFGPGTRLTVL.